These 29 T cell receptor beta chains share one sample of origin, sequenced in a study of blood T cell repertoires in COVID-19. Here immunoSEQ multiplex PCR was the method, and the copy in TCRdb shows in-frame clones only, minus some. The sample consists of almost 400,000 clones, around 87% of them appearing once. Sequenced: peripheral blood. All receptors come from an older woman with COVID-19, enrolled during active disease.

The CDR3 reads CAISQGATEAFF. DNA for the CDR3: TGTGCCATCAGTCAGGGGGCGACTGAAGCTTTCTTT. This chain connects TRBV10-3 to TRBJ1-1, with 8 bases that match TRBD1. There are 12 residues in the CDR3. V trimming: 5 bases; J trimming: 5 bases; junction bases outside the gene matches: 1. The germline gives CDR1 ENHRY, CDR2 SYGVKD.

A remark on this clone: The identical CDR3 is also encoded by other nucleotide sequences in the sample. This sequence joins TRBV12-3 or TRBV12-4 and TRBJ2-6; D ambiguous. Trimming left V 3 bases short and J 4 bases short, with 4 bases between. CDR3 length: 13 amino acids. The CDR3 reads CASSFSGANVLTF. The CDR3 nucleotides are TGTGCCAGCAGTTTTTCAGGGGCCAACGTCCTGACTTTC.

V usage is TRBV10-3 and J usage is TRBJ1-1, with D perhaps matching TRBD1 (5 bases). Germline V gene sequence: CDR1 ENHRY, CDR2 SYGVKD. This CDR3 is 15 amino acids long. V shed 4 bases and J shed 4 bases, with 16 bases lying between them. The CDR3 nucleotides read TGTGCCATCAGTGGTTCCCAGTGGAGGGGCACTGAAGCTTTCTTT. Protein sequence: CAISGSQWRGTEAFF.

V is TRBV19 and J is TRBJ1-1; possible D gene TRBD1, 5 bases. CDR3 size: 14 residues. Germline V gene lookup returns CDR1 LNHDA and CDR2 SQIVND (reference sequence). Trimming shortened V by 4 bases and J by 5 bases, and 14 bases separated the two germline ends. CDR3 DNA sequence: TGTGCCAGTAGTACTCTTCGGGGGGGGACTGAAGCTTTCTTT. This codes for CASSTLRGGTEAFF. The whole variable domain, remainder taken from reference TRBV19 and TRBJ1-1, is DGGITQSPKYLFRKEGQNVTLSCEQNLNHDAMYWYRQDPGQGLRLIYYSQIVNDFQKGDIAEGYSVSREKKESFPLTVTSAQKNPTAFYLCASSTLRGGTEAFFGQGTRLTVV.

V usage is TRBV6-5 and J usage is TRBJ2-7, with D tentatively TRBD1 (5 bases). Between the trimmed V and J ends, which lost 2 bases and 0 bases, there was a span of 8 bases. This CDR3 contains 14 residues. The germline gives CDR1 MNHEY, CDR2 SVGAGI. CDR3 nucleotides: TGTGCCAGCAGTTACGGTCAGGGCTCCTACGAGCAGTACTTC. Its translation is CASSYGQGSYEQYF.

The chain employs TRBV29-1 and TRBJ1-1; D is uncertain. The V and J ends lost 4 bases and 7 bases respectively, with 19 bases between them. This CDR3 spans 14 amino acids. The V gene's germline CDR1 is SQVTM and CDR2 ANQGSEA. The CDR3 DNA sequence: TGCAGCGTTGCCGCGTTCTACTCGAGGCTTGAAGCTTTCTTT. Its translation is CSVAAFYSRLEAFF.

This chain connects TRBV9 to TRBJ1-2; D might be TRBD1 (6 bases). CDR3 size: 14 residues. CDR1 and CDR2 from the germline V gene are SGDLS and YYNGEE. With 4 bases removed from V and 7 bases from J, the gap between germline ends came to 17 bases. In DNA, the CDR3 is TGTGCCAGCAGCCCAACAGACAGGCCCACTGGCTACACCTTC. Translating it yields CASSPTDRPTGYTF.

The V call is TRBV27, the J call TRBJ2-3; no firm D call. V lost 7 bases to trimming and J lost 2 bases, with 16 bases between them. The CDR3 length is 15 residues. Germline CDR1 is MNHEY and CDR2 is SMNVEV (reference sequence). CDR3 DNA: TGTGCCAGCACCCCGGGTACATCGGCCACAGATACGCAGTATTTT. This gives the protein CASTPGTSATDTQYF.

V usage is TRBV7-2 and J usage is TRBJ1-1; no clear D. CDR3 length: 13 amino acids. Per germline, CDR1 SGHTA and CDR2 FQGNSA. The V end lost 2 bases, the J end lost 4 bases, and 8 bases lay between the germline ends. The CDR3 nucleotides are TGTGCCAGCAGCTTATTTGAGGTCACTGAAGCTTTCTTT. Translating it yields CASSLFEVTEAFF. Full variable domain (rest looked up from reference TRBV7-2 and TRBJ1-1): GAGVSQSPSNKVTEKGKDVELRCDPISGHTALYWYRQSLGQGLEFLIYFQGNSAPDKSGLPSDRFSAERTGGSVSTLTIQRTQQEDSAVYLCASSLFEVTEAFFGQGTRLTVV.

V gene TRBV4-1 combines with J gene TRBJ1-3; no firm D call. The CDR3 extends over 15 amino acids. V was cut by 2 bases and J by 2 bases, with 10 bases left in between. Germline CDR1 is MGHRA and CDR2 is YSYEKL. CDR3 residues: CASSQTAMAGNTIYF. CDR3 DNA: TGCGCCAGCAGCCAAACTGCCATGGCTGGAAACACCATATATTTT.

The J gene is TRBJ2-3, the V gene TRBV6-1; D may be TRBD1 (5 bases). This CDR3 has 14 residues. Per germline, CDR1 MNHNS and CDR2 SASEGT. V was clipped by 3 bases and J by 1 base, with 8 bases between them. CDR3 sequence reads: CASSDRARTDTQYF. CDR3 bases: TGTGCCAGCAGTGACAGGGCTCGCACAGATACGCAGTATTTT.

The rearrangement joins TRBV19 to TRBJ1-1; D gene unclear. The CDR3 contains 12 residues. Trimming shortened V by 5 bases and J by 4 bases, and 8 bases separated the two germline ends. In germline, CDR1 is LNHDA, CDR2 SQIVND (reference sequence). CDR3 DNA: TGTGCCAGTAGTCTTAGAGGCACTGAAGCTTTCTTT. This encodes CASSLRGTEAFF.

Concerning this clone: Different DNA sequences within this sample yield the same CDR3. CDR3 sequence: CASSSRYEQYF. The CDR3 region has the DNA TGTGCCAGCAGTTCTCGCTACGAGCAGTACTTC. The rearrangement uses TRBV28 and TRBJ2-7, with D unresolved. The CDR3 has 11 amino acids. Trimming cost V 4 bases and J 3 bases, with 4 bases left between them. CDR1 is MDHEN and CDR2 is SYDVKM in the germline V gene. Full variable domain (rest looked up from reference TRBV28 and TRBJ2-7): DVKVTQSSRYLVKRTGEKVFLECVQDMDHENMFWYRQDPGLGLRLIYFSYDVKMKEKGDIPEGYSVSREKKERFSLILESASTNQTSMYLCASSSRYEQYFGPGTRLTVT.

This chain uses TRBV5-1 with TRBJ2-1; perhaps TRBD1 as D (7 bases). CDR3 length equals 16 residues. Trimming pared 1 base from V and 1 base from J, leaving 12 bases between. Germline lookup yields CDR1 SGHRS and CDR2 YFSETQ. The CDR3 bases are TGCGCCAGCAGCTTGTTGACAGGGAGGTCCTACAATGAGCAGTTCTTC. Encoded protein: CASSLLTGRSYNEQFF.

The chain couples TRBV5-1 to TRBJ2-7; possible D gene TRBD2, 7 bases. This CDR3 has 15 residues. Germline-derived CDR1 and CDR2 are SGHRS and YFSETQ. The ends were cut back, 1 base at V and 6 bases at J, with 17 bases in the middle. The CDR3 loop reads CASSLRAGASGEQYF. The CDR3 DNA is TGCGCCAGCAGCTTGCGGGCGGGGGCATCCGGCGAGCAGTACTTC.

This clone was seen just once. This chain links TRBV2 with TRBJ2-5; weak D call: TRBD2 (5 bases). The germline V gene encodes CDR1 SNHLY and CDR2 FYNNEI. The CDR3 is made up of 15 amino acids. The V and J ends lost 5 bases and 0 bases respectively, with 13 bases between them. Here the CDR3 DNA reads TGTGCCAGCAGTTTAACCTCGACTAACCAAGAGACCCAGTACTTC. Amino acid sequence: CASSLTSTNQETQYF.

The chain recombines TRBV6-2 or TRBV6-3 with TRBJ1-2; D is possibly TRBD1 (5 bases). Trimming cost V 0 bases and J 8 bases, with 16 bases left between them. The length of the CDR3 is 15 residues. Germline V gene data show CDR1 as MNHEY and CDR2 as SVGEGT. CDR3 sequence reads: CASSYSAGIRSGYTF. In DNA form, the CDR3 reads TGTGCCAGCAGTTACTCTGCAGGGATTCGATCCGGCTACACCTTC.

This clone appeared once. The J gene is TRBJ2-2, the V gene TRBV7-9; TRBD2 might be the D (5 bases). In germline, CDR1 is SEHNR, CDR2 FQNEAQ (reference sequence). This CDR3 region has 16 residues. V lost 7 bases and J 2 bases, leaving 17 bases between the germline ends. The CDR3 loop reads CASTPGSRVNTGELFF. CDR3 sequence (DNA): TGTGCCAGCACCCCGGGGAGCAGAGTTAACACCGGGGAGCTGTTTTTT.

The chain links TRBV18 to TRBJ2-2, with 8 bases aligning to TRBD1. Per the germline V gene, CDR1 is KGHSH and CDR2 is LQKENI. The CDR3 contains 15 residues. V lost 4 bases, J lost 4 bases, and 5 bases stayed unmatched. CDR3 sequence: CASSLGQGITGELFF. The CDR3 DNA reads as TGTGCCAGCTCACTCGGACAGGGAATCACCGGGGAGCTGTTTTTT.

The count of this clone is one. The chain has TRBV9 and TRBJ1-1; unclear D gene. The CDR3 runs to 14 residues. V was shortened by 3 bases and J by 1 base, with 10 bases between the two germline ends. Germline V lookup: CDR1 SGDLS, CDR2 YYNGEE. CDR3 sequence (DNA): TGTGCCAGCAGCGAAAGGACTGCGAACACTGAAGCTTTCTTT. Translated, it gives CASSERTANTEAFF.

V gene TRBV2 combines with J gene TRBJ2-5; D call uncertain. The germline V and J ends were trimmed by 7 bases and 1 base, with 19 bases remaining between them. In germline, CDR1 is SNHLY, CDR2 FYNNEI. This CDR3 has 16 amino acids. In DNA form, the CDR3 reads TGTGCCAGCACCGAGACACCAGCAGCATCCCAAGAGACCCAGTACTTC. It specifies CASTETPAASQETQYF.

For the CDR3, the DNA is TGTGCCAGCAGCGAGAGCCCCTTTAGCGGGGGGGAAGGAGAGACCCAGTACTTC. Translation gives CASSESPFSGGEGETQYF. The chain employs TRBV9 and TRBJ2-5, with 11 bases fitting TRBD2. Germline loops: CDR1 SGDLS, CDR2 YYNGEE. The V gene end was trimmed by 3 bases and the J gene end by 4 bases; junction bases not matched to a gene: 14. This CDR3 has 18 residues.

The rearrangement links TRBV18 to TRBJ2-7, with 9 bases identical to TRBD1. V shed 2 bases, J shed 3 bases, and the junction held 5 bases outside the gene matches. Germline-derived CDR1 and CDR2 are KGHSH and LQKENI. This CDR3 has 15 residues. CDR3 nucleotide sequence: TGTGCCAGCTCACCAATTGGGACAGGGTTCTACGAGCAGTACTTC. This codes for CASSPIGTGFYEQYF.

The V gene is TRBV9, the J gene TRBJ1-1; D perhaps matches TRBD1 (6 bases). The CDR3 is made up of 15 amino acids. CDR1 SGDLS and CDR2 YYNGEE come from the germline V gene. V shed 2 bases and J shed 3 bases, with 14 bases lying between them. The CDR3 DNA follows: TGTGCCAGCAGCGTCGTCAGGGGTTGGGACACTGAAGCTTTCTTT. It translates to CASSVVRGWDTEAFF.

The chain combines TRBV9 with TRBJ1-1; D unclear. The germline V gene encodes CDR1 SGDLS and CDR2 YYNGEE. The CDR3 sequence is 15 residues long. Trimming pared 0 bases from V and 1 base from J, leaving 10 bases between. The CDR3 bases are TGTGCCAGCAGCGTAGGCCACAGCGGGAACACTGAAGCTTTCTTT. Protein product: CASSVGHSGNTEAFF.

This rearrangement joins TRBV4-1 to TRBJ2-5, with D tentatively TRBD2 (6 bases). Trimming removed 8 bases at V and 4 bases at J, with 20 bases between. This CDR3 has 15 residues. CDR1 and CDR2 from the germline V gene are MGHRA and YSYEKL. Written as DNA, the CDR3 is TGCGCCAGCGGGACTGGTATAGTCGGAGGAGAGACCCAGTACTTC. The encoded protein is CASGTGIVGGETQYF.

The chain couples TRBV24-1 to TRBJ2-3; 10 positions agree with TRBD1. V lost 4 bases and J lost 0; bases outside the gene matches: 9. Germline CDR1 reads KGHDR; CDR2 reads SFDVKD. The CDR3 runs to 18 residues. Here the CDR3 DNA reads TGTGCCACCAGTGACAGGGACAGGGGCTACTCTAGCACAGATACGCAGTATTTT. Protein: CATSDRDRGYSSTDTQYF.

The V gene is TRBV7-8, the J gene TRBJ2-7; 9 positions match TRBD1. Per the germline V gene, CDR1 is SGHVS and CDR2 is FQNEAQ. The CDR3 length is 18 residues. V dropped 5 bases and J dropped 3; count of bases not matched to a gene: 17. The CDR3 DNA sequence: TGTGCCAGCAGCCCCAGTGCTCCTCCGGGACAGGGTCTCTACGAGCAGTACTTC. Its protein is CASSPSAPPGQGLYEQYF.

V usage is TRBV5-1 and J usage is TRBJ1-1, with 7 positions matching TRBD1. In germline, CDR1 is SGHRS, CDR2 YFSETQ. CDR3 length equals 14 residues. Trimming took 4 bases from V and 4 from J; bases not matched to a gene: 7. CDR3 region: CASSDPGGPTEAFF. In DNA form, the CDR3 reads TGCGCCAGCAGCGACCCAGGGGGGCCCACTGAAGCTTTCTTT.